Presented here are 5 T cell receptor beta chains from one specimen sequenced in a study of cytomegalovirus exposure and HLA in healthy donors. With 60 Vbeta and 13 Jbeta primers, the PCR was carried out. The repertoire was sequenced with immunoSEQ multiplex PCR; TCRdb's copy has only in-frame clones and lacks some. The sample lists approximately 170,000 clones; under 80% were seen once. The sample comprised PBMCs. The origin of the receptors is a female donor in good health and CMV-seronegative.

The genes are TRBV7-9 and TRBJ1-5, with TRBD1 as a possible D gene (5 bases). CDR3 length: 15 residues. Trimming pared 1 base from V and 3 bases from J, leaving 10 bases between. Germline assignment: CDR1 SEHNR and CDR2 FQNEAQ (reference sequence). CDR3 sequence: CASSLGTSPNQPQHF. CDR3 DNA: TGTGCCAGCAGCTTAGGGACAAGTCCCAATCAGCCCCAGCATTTT.

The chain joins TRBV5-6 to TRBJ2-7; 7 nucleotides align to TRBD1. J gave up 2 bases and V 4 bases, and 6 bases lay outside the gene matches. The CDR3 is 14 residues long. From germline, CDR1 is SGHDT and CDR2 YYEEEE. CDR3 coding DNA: TGTGCCAGCAGCCGGTGGGACAGTCCCTACGAGCAGTACTTC. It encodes CASSRWDSPYEQYF.

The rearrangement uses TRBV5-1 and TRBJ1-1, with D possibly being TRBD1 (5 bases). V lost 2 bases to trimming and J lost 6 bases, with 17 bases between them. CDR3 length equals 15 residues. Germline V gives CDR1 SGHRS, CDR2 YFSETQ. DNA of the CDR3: TGCGCCAGCAGCTTTACAGGTCTTAGCCCCGCTGAAGCTTTCTTT. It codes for CASSFTGLSPAEAFF.

The CDR3 sequence: CASSKATGNTEAFF. CDR3 coding DNA: TGTGCCAGCAGCAAAGCAACAGGGAACACTGAAGCTTTCTTT. The chain employs TRBV21-1 and TRBJ1-1; TRBD1 reflects the table's D call only, with no check against the DNA. TRBV21-1 counts as a pseudogene. The CDR3 sequence is 14 residues long.

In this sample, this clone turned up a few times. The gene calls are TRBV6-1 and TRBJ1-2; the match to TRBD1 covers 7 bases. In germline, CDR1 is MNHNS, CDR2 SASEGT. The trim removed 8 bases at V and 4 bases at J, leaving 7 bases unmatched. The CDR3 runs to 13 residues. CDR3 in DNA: TGTGCCAGCCACAGGGGTGAGGCCTATGGCTACACCTTC. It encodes CASHRGEAYGYTF.